Detailed here is one TCR beta chain. Its antigen is currently not known. Base quality data are lacking; no much larger clone is found one base away. The data derive from a study of blood T cell repertoires in COVID-19 (dated by TCRdb to 2019 to 2021). Regarding the research as a whole: Samples covering the acute and convalescent phases of COVID-19 were provided by collaborators in the United States, Italy and Spain. The material from the prospective study consisted of cDNA or gDNA derived from T cells, B-cell-depleted T cells, or PBMCs. Deeply sampled blood TCRbeta repertoires from subjects exposed to, actively infected with, or recovered from COVID-19 were included in the dataset. The repertoires were released in a freely available public database intended as a resource for research on the immune response to SARS-CoV-2. The samples were drawn from two sources: the first 160 participants of the ongoing ImmuneRACE study, and 1,200 or so subjects contributed by 6 global collaborators. Nearly every sample came with metadata listing a de-identified subject ID, COVID-19 status, age in years and sex. HLA class I and class II types, where available, came from metadata supplied by the sample provider rather than from assay-based typing.

Collaborating institutions collected whole blood in K2EDTA tubes following their own protocols. For TCRbeta analysis, collaborators shipped samples as frozen whole blood, isolated PBMCs, or DNA extracted from either of those sample types. TCRbeta CDR3 regions were amplified from genomic DNA by means of the immunoSEQ Assay, a bias-controlled multiplex PCR. Turning to the authors' computational methods: Nucleated cell counts per sample were estimated from amplification of reference gene primers within the assay. Sequence reads were collapsed and filtered to measure the absolute abundance of every unique TCRbeta CDR3 rearrangement. For each sample, productive Simpson clonality was calculated as the square root of Simpson's diversity index across productive rearrangements. The table comes from immuneACCESS by way of TCRdb, which keeps in-frame sequences with V and J called. Part of the clones is missing from these tables; in studies checked, under half for an unresolved V gene and the rest for unknown reasons. V and J calls and clone size are those listed in that table; D and trimming were worked out from the DNA. In this sample the table shows approximately 70,000 clones, 91% of which occur a single time. The top ten hold under 15% of the sample.

The study at large found these results: The amount of clinical and demographic metadata varied by source and participant and was provided uncurated.

Via the germline V gene, CDR1 is MNHNS and CDR2 SASEGT. The CDR3 runs 12 amino acids, cysteine and phenylalanine included. The read is trimmed to its CDR3 DNA, 36 bases read in frame from base 1. V is shortened by 0 bases, J by 3 bases, and the region joining them spans 3 bases. The clonotype originates from a human donor with active COVID-19. The donor label of this sample is uncertain. Sequenced material: peripheral blood. Recombination linked TRBV6-1 to TRBJ2-7; confidence is insufficient to name the D gene. For the CDR3, the sequence is CASSEASYEQYF. The DNA sequence is as follows: TGTGCCAGCAGTGAAGCGAGCTACGAGCAGTACTTC.